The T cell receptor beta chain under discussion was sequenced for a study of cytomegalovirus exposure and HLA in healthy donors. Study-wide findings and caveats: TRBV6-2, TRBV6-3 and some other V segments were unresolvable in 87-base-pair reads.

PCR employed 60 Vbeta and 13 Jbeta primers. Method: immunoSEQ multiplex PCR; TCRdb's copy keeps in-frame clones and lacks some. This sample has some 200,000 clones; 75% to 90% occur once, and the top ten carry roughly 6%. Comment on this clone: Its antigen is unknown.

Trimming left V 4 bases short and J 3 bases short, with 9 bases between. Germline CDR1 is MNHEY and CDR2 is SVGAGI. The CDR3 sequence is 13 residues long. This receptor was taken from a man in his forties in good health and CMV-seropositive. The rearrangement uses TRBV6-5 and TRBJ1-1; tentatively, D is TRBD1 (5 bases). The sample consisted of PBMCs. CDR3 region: CASSSRVDTEAFF. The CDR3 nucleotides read TGTGCCAGCAGTTCCAGGGTAGACACTGAAGCTTTCTTT.